The next 27 T cell receptor beta chains were all read from a single sample in a study of PD-1 blockade in classical Hodgkin lymphoma. Time point in this sample: newly diagnosed, previously untreated cHL patient sample. Thawed PBMCs underwent magnetic negative selection to obtain purified CD8+ T cells. Produced via immunoSEQ multiplex PCR; TCRdb's table is partial and in-frame only. The sample consists of about 21,000 clones, 85% to 90% of them appearing once. Sequencing was performed on CD8+ T cells from blood. Source of these receptors: a human donor with classical Hodgkin lymphoma.

This rearrangement joins TRBV19 to TRBJ1-2; D gene uncertain. This CDR3 is built from 19 residues. With 2 bases removed from V and 2 bases from J, the gap between germline ends came to 24 bases. Germline V gene data show CDR1 as LNHDA and CDR2 as SQIVND (reference sequence). The CDR3 sequence: CASSINVWAGGSKNYGYTF. CDR3 in DNA: TGTGCCAGTAGTATAAACGTCTGGGCGGGAGGATCGAAAAACTATGGCTACACCTTC. The complete variable domain, with remaining parts taken from reference TRBV19 and TRBJ1-2, reads DGGITQSPKYLFRKEGQNVTLSCEQNLNHDAMYWYRQDPGQGLRLIYYSQIVNDFQKGDIAEGYSVSREKKESFPLTVTSAQKNPTAFYLCASSINVWAGGSKNYGYTFGSGTRLTVV.

CDR3 nucleotide sequence: TGTGCCAGCAGCTCCAGGACTAGCGGGGGTGGCAATGAGCAGTTCTTC. It encodes CASSSRTSGGGNEQFF. The V and J genes are TRBV11-2 and TRBJ2-1, with 13 nucleotides matching TRBD2. Germline CDR1 reads SGHAT; CDR2 reads FQNNGV. The CDR3 contains 16 residues. V was clipped by 4 bases and J by 6 bases; unmatched bases: 6.

V and J are TRBV2 and TRBJ1-2; D is perhaps TRBD1 (6 bases). Trimming shortened V by 3 bases and J by 0 bases, and 14 bases separated the two germline ends. CDR3 length equals 16 residues. Germline CDR1 SNHLY, CDR2 FYNNEI. In DNA form, the CDR3 reads TGTGCCAGCAGTGACCTCCGGGACACCCCTAACTATGGCTACACCTTC. Protein sequence: CASSDLRDTPNYGYTF.

This chain connects TRBV9 to TRBJ1-5; D is ambiguous. Trimming removed 1 base at V and 4 bases at J, with 6 bases between. CDR1 SGDLS and CDR2 YYNGEE come from the germline V gene. The CDR3 extends over 13 amino acids. The CDR3 bases are TGTGCCAGCAGCGTATGGGGTAATCAGCCCCAGCATTTT. It translates to CASSVWGNQPQHF.

CDR3 loop: CASSLGRGVTEAFF. In nucleotides, the CDR3 is TGCGCCAGCAGCTTGGGGCGTGGGGTGACGGAAGCTTTCTTT. The chain has TRBV5-1 and TRBJ1-1; the D is unclear. The CDR3 is made up of 14 amino acids. Germline V gives CDR1 SGHRS, CDR2 YFSETQ. Trimming took 0 bases from V and 8 from J, leaving 14 bases between them.

This clone was seen a few times. DNA of the CDR3: TGTGCCAGCAGCCCCCGGGCAGAAACTATGATCCAAGAGACCCAGTACTTC. Its translation is CASSPRAETMIQETQYF. The chain carries TRBV7-8 and TRBJ2-5; the D is unclear. With 5 bases removed from V and 1 base from J, the gap between germline ends came to 20 bases. Germline V lookup: CDR1 SGHVS, CDR2 FQNEAQ. This CDR3 comprises 17 residues.

The chain recombines TRBV19 with TRBJ1-2; D unclear. V lost 6 bases and J lost 5, with 13 bases in between. Germline-derived CDR1 and CDR2 are LNHDA and SQIVND (reference sequence). CDR3 length: 13 amino acids. The CDR3 region has the DNA TGTGCCAGTAGCCCGGTTTATTTATATGGCTACACCTTC. Its translation is CASSPVYLYGYTF.

The chain uses TRBV4-2 and TRBJ2-7; 7 bases are shared with TRBD2. V lost 0 bases, J lost 6 bases, and 14 bases stayed unmatched. Per germline, CDR1 LGHNA and CDR2 YNFKEQ. The CDR3 is 17 residues long. Here the CDR3 reads CASSQEANSGGQGEQYF. The CDR3, as DNA: TGTGCCAGCAGCCAAGAAGCTAACTCGGGGGGTCAAGGCGAGCAGTACTTC.

This clone was counted a single time. The chain recombines TRBV7-9 with TRBJ2-7, with D unclear. The germline gives CDR1 SEHNR, CDR2 FQNEAQ (reference sequence). The ends were cut back, 4 bases at V and 1 base at J, with 14 bases in the middle. The CDR3 totals 15 residues. The CDR3 DNA sequence: TGTGCCAGCAGCTCGGCGGTTGGCAGTTCCTACGAGCAGTACTTC. Protein: CASSSAVGSSYEQYF. Together with reference TRBV7-9 and TRBJ2-7, the CDR3 gives the full variable domain: DTGVSQNPRHKITKRGQNVTFRCDPISEHNRLYWYRQTLGQGPEFLTYFQNEAQLEKSRLLSDRFSAERPKGSFSTLEIQRTEQGDSAMYLCASSSAVGSSYEQYFGPGTRLTVT.

This clone was found once. The genes are TRBV7-9 and TRBJ2-1; D is ambiguous. Trimming cost V 1 base and J 6 bases, with 4 bases left between them. Germline-derived CDR1 and CDR2 are SEHNR and FQNEAQ (reference sequence). The CDR3 loop spans 12 amino acids. The CDR3 DNA sequence: TGTGCCAGCAGCTTAGGCATCAATGAGCAGTTCTTC. It yields the protein CASSLGINEQFF.

The CDR3 protein is CASSDPSDRVDTEAFF. For the CDR3, the DNA is TGCGCCAGCAGCGACCCGTCTGACAGGGTAGACACTGAAGCTTTCTTT. The J gene is TRBJ1-1, the V gene TRBV5-1; 7 bases agree with TRBD1. This CDR3 is 16 amino acids long. Germline lookup yields CDR1 SGHRS and CDR2 YFSETQ. After removal of 4 bases from V and 3 bases from J, the junction contained 12 bases not matched to a gene. The whole variable domain, remainder taken from reference TRBV5-1 and TRBJ1-1, is KAGVTQTPRYLIKTRGQQVTLSCSPISGHRSVSWYQQTPGQGLQFLFEYFSETQRNKGNFPGRFSGRQFSNSRSEMNVSTLELGDSALYLCASSDPSDRVDTEAFFGQGTRLTVV.

The chain couples TRBV9 to TRBJ2-1; TRBD1 aligns across 9 bases. This CDR3 comprises 15 residues. CDR1 and CDR2 (germline): SGDLS, YYNGEE. Trimming at V came to 4 bases and at J to 8 bases, leaving 10 bases not matched to a gene. The CDR3 bases are TGTGCCAGCAGCTACCGGGACAGGGTCCTTGATGAGCAGTTCTTC. Translating gives CASSYRDRVLDEQFF.

The chain uses TRBV6-1 and TRBJ1-2; 10 nucleotides match TRBD1. Germline V lookup: CDR1 MNHNS, CDR2 SASEGT. The CDR3 has 16 amino acids. V shed 2 bases and J 4 bases; nucleotides not matched to a gene: 7. In nucleotides, the CDR3 is TGTGCCAGCAGTGAATTACGGACAGGGGGGGTCTATGGCTACACCTTC. Translated: CASSELRTGGVYGYTF.

The rearrangement joins TRBV27 to TRBJ2-5; D not certain. V lost 8 bases, J lost 0 bases, and 10 bases lay in between. Germline V gene data show CDR1 as MNHEY and CDR2 as SMNVEV (reference sequence). This CDR3 has 13 residues. CDR3 residues: CASGRKYQETQYF. CDR3 in DNA: TGTGCCAGCGGACGGAAGTACCAAGAGACCCAGTACTTC.

The chain carries TRBV5-1 and TRBJ2-5; 13 nucleotides match TRBD2. The germline V gene has CDR1 SGHRS and CDR2 YFSETQ. This CDR3 is 17 amino acids long. V was pared by 6 bases and J by 5 bases, with 13 bases of the junction left unmatched. The CDR3 DNA reads TGCGCCAGCACCGATGACACTAGCGGGGGGGCTTGGGAGACCCAGTACTTC. Protein: CASTDDTSGGAWETQYF.

Here the CDR3 DNA reads TGTGCCAGCAGCGAGGCAGGGGGGCAAGAGACCCAGTACTTC. The encoded protein is CASSEAGGQETQYF. The gene calls are TRBV9 and TRBJ2-5; TRBD1 might be the D (7 bases). CDR1 is SGDLS, CDR2 YYNGEE, per germline. The V and J ends lost 3 bases and 2 bases respectively, with 11 bases between them. The CDR3 runs 14 residues.

This clone has more than one count but fewer than ten. The rearrangement joins TRBV10-3 to TRBJ1-2; D remains ambiguous. Trimming stripped 0 bases from V and 2 bases from J, with 1 base between. Germline CDR1 is ENHRY and CDR2 is SYGVKD. There are 12 residues in the CDR3. In nucleotides, the CDR3 is TGTGCCATCAGTGAGTCGAACTATGGCTACACCTTC. Protein: CAISESNYGYTF.

The rearrangement joins TRBV29-1 to TRBJ2-3, with 8 bases fitting TRBD1. Germline lookup yields CDR1 SQVTM and CDR2 ANQGSEA. With V trimmed by 6 bases and J by 4 bases, 12 bases remained unmatched. This CDR3 is built from 15 residues. The DNA of the CDR3 is TGCAGCGTGACCCCCGGGACAGGACCCGCAGATACGCAGTATTTT. It is translated as CSVTPGTGPADTQYF.

This rearrangement joins TRBV6-1 to TRBJ1-2; D possibly corresponds to TRBD1 (5 bases). The CDR3 spans 13 residues. CDR1 and CDR2 (germline): MNHNS, SASEGT. V was clipped by 7 bases and J by 7 bases, with 16 bases between them. The CDR3 DNA is TGTGCCAGCACTGACCTTCAGGGCGTTGGCTACACCTTC. This sequence encodes CASTDLQGVGYTF.

The chain is built from TRBV7-2 and TRBJ2-1; D may be TRBD1 or TRBD2 (5 bases each). V shed 4 bases and J shed 8 bases, with 6 bases lying between them. Germline CDR1 is SGHTA and CDR2 is FQGNSA. This CDR3 contains 11 residues. CDR3 residues: CASSWDHEQFF. For the CDR3, the DNA is TGTGCCAGCAGCTGGGACCATGAGCAGTTCTTC.

V is TRBV29-1 and J is TRBJ2-2; D may be TRBD1 (6 bases). The germline V and J ends were trimmed by 4 bases and 2 bases, with 17 bases remaining between them. CDR3 length: 16 amino acids. CDR1 and CDR2 from the germline V gene are SQVTM and ANQGSEA. The CDR3, as DNA: TGCAGCGTTGTGGCCCGCGAGGACAGCAACACCGGGGAGCTGTTTTTT. It translates to CSVVAREDSNTGELFF.

The chain links TRBV11-1 to TRBJ1-6; D is unclear. The V gene's germline CDR1 is SGHAT and CDR2 FQDESV (reference sequence). V was cut by 2 bases and J by 5 bases, with 16 bases left in between. The CDR3 spans 17 residues. CDR3 loop: CASSLNTWGSDNSPLHF. In nucleotides, the CDR3 is TGTGCCAGCAGCTTAAATACTTGGGGATCGGATAATTCACCCCTCCACTTT. Full variable domain (outside the CDR3, taken from reference TRBV11-1 and TRBJ1-6): EAEVAQSPRYKITEKSQAVAFWCDPISGHATLYWYRQILGQGPELLVQFQDESVVDDSQLPKDRFSAERLKGVDSTLKIQPAELGDSAMYLCASSLNTWGSDNSPLHFGNGTRLTVT.

This clone was seen just once. V gene TRBV9 combines with J gene TRBJ2-7, with D possibly TRBD1 on 6 matching bases. In germline, CDR1 is SGDLS, CDR2 YYNGEE. The CDR3 contains 15 residues. With 4 bases removed from V and 3 bases from J, the gap between germline ends came to 17 bases. Here the CDR3 reads CASSPSGTPFYEQYF. The CDR3 nucleotides read TGTGCCAGCAGCCCGAGTGGGACACCTTTCTACGAGCAGTACTTC.

This chain links TRBV19 with TRBJ1-2, with 9 bases that match TRBD1. This CDR3 contains 15 residues. V gave up 4 bases and J gave up 2 bases; unmatched junction bases: 5. Germline V gene sequence: CDR1 LNHDA, CDR2 SQIVND (reference sequence). For the CDR3, the DNA is TGTGCCAGTAGTACTGCCGGGACAGGGAACTATGGCTACACCTTC. Protein sequence: CASSTAGTGNYGYTF.

This clone has a handful of counts. This chain links TRBV9 with TRBJ2-7; 10 bases agree with TRBD1. The V gene's germline CDR1 is SGDLS and CDR2 YYNGEE. With 4 bases clipped from V and 2 bases from J, the junction kept 6 bases outside the gene matches. This CDR3 contains 15 residues. CDR3 nucleotide sequence: TGTGCCAGCAGCCCAGGCGGGACAGGGGCCTACGAGCAGTACTTC. Its protein is CASSPGGTGAYEQYF. The full variable domain, rest sourced from reference TRBV9 and TRBJ2-7, is DSGVTQTPKHLITATGQRVTLRCSPRSGDLSVYWYQQSLDQGLQFLIQYYNGEERAKGNILERFSAQQFPDLHSELNLSSLELGDSALYFCASSPGGTGAYEQYFGPGTRLTVT.

The V and J genes are TRBV6-5 and TRBJ1-2, with D unclear. The germline CDR1 and CDR2 sequences are MNHEY and SVGAGI. Trimming pared 3 bases from V and 3 bases from J, leaving 11 bases between. The CDR3 runs to 14 residues. CDR3 coding DNA: TGTGCCAGCAGTTATCAAAGGCAGTACTATGGCTACACCTTC. Residues: CASSYQRQYYGYTF.

This clone was observed a single time. The V call is TRBV5-4, the J call TRBJ2-1, with D perhaps TRBD1 or TRBD2 (5 bases each). Per germline, CDR1 SGHNT and CDR2 YYREEE (reference sequence). This CDR3 contains 14 residues. V was pared by 0 bases and J by 9 bases, with 13 bases between. CDR3 coding DNA: TGTGCCAGCAGCTTGGAAGGTTGGGGGAGTGAGCAGTTCTTC. This codes for CASSLEGWGSEQFF.